These 21 T cell receptor beta chains were sequenced from one sample in a study of lymphopenia after photon versus proton radiotherapy. Only in-frame clones appear in the TCRdb table, and some are missing; sequencing was by immunoSEQ multiplex PCR. The sample includes tens of thousands of clones, about 94% of them seen just once. The sample consisted of peripheral blood, taken from a patient treated with photon-based radiotherapy. These receptors were collected from a man in his fifties or sixties with cholangiocarcinoma.

The V gene is TRBV9, the J gene TRBJ2-5; 7 bases are shared with TRBD1. The J call is uncertain, as TRBJ2-7 better fits the DNA end. Germline CDR1 is SGDLS and CDR2 is YYNGEE. The CDR3 consists of 17 residues. In DNA, the CDR3 is TGTGCCAGCAGCCCCCATGTAGGGGGCGACTTCTCCTACGAGCAGTACTTC. Translated, it gives CASSPHVGGDFSYEQYF.

This chain uses TRBV28 with TRBJ1-2; D not certain. The germline CDR1 and CDR2 sequences are MDHEN and SYDVKM. The CDR3 contains 13 residues. Trimming stripped 5 bases from V and 8 bases from J, with 15 bases between. The CDR3 spells CASSIRILDGYTF. The CDR3 DNA reads as TGTGCCAGCAGTATAAGGATTCTAGACGGCTACACCTTC.

In this sample, this clone turned up a few times. V gene TRBV5-1 combines with J gene TRBJ2-2, with D possibly matching TRBD2 (5 bases). The CDR3 is made up of 18 amino acids. Germline loops: CDR1 SGHRS, CDR2 YFSETQ. Between the trimmed V and J ends, which lost 4 bases and 7 bases, there was a span of 26 bases. Written as DNA, the CDR3 is TGCGCCAGCAGCCCCGACCTCCTTACAGCCGCCGGAGGCGGGGAGCTGTTTTTT. Its translation is CASSPDLLTAAGGGELFF. Full variable domain (remainder filled in from reference TRBV5-1 and TRBJ2-2): KAGVTQTPRYLIKTRGQQVTLSCSPISGHRSVSWYQQTPGQGLQFLFEYFSETQRNKGNFPGRFSGRQFSNSRSEMNVSTLELGDSALYLCASSPDLLTAAGGGELFFGEGSRLTVL.

J is TRBJ1-3 and V is TRBV4-2, with TRBD1 matching over 8 bases. V shed 4 bases and J 1 base; nucleotides not matched to a gene: 15. This CDR3 has 19 residues. Germline CDR1 LGHNA, CDR2 YNFKEQ. This CDR3 is CASSRPRQGLAGSGNTIYF. DNA for the CDR3: TGTGCCAGCAGCCGGCCCAGACAGGGGCTGGCGGGATCTGGAAACACCATATATTTT.

The chain couples TRBV7-3 to TRBJ1-1; D not resolved. CDR3 length equals 14 residues. The V end lost 4 bases, the J end lost 0 bases, and 9 bases lay between the germline ends. Germline CDR1 and CDR2: SGHTA and FQGTGA. CDR3 sequence: CASSSGILNTEAFF. The CDR3 DNA sequence: TGTGCCAGCAGCTCTGGGATTCTGAACACTGAAGCTTTCTTT.

The sample holds a few counts of this clone. This chain joins TRBV11-2 and TRBJ2-2, with 10 bases aligning to TRBD1. CDR3 length equals 15 residues. V shed 3 bases and J 7 bases; nucleotides not matched to a gene: 5. Germline CDR1 reads SGHAT; CDR2 reads FQNNGV. CDR3 in DNA: TGTGCCAGCAGCTTCCGGGACAGGGGAGGCGGGGAGCTGTTTTTT. Protein product: CASSFRDRGGGELFF.

The V gene is TRBV19, the J gene TRBJ1-5; 10 bases are a match to TRBD1. V shed 6 bases and J 5 bases; nucleotides not matched to a gene: 4. The germline gives CDR1 LNHDA, CDR2 SQIVND (reference sequence). CDR3 length: 14 amino acids. The CDR3 reads CASRVTGGDQPQHF. In DNA, the CDR3 is TGTGCCAGTAGGGTGACAGGGGGCGATCAGCCCCAGCATTTT.

This clone was counted a few times. V is TRBV11-1 and J is TRBJ2-2, with 9 nucleotides matching TRBD1. The V and J ends lost 5 bases and 3 bases, in that order; junction bases with no gene match: 4. The CDR3 spans 15 residues. Germline CDR1 and CDR2: SGHAT and FQDESV (reference sequence). The DNA for the CDR3 is TGTGCCAGCAGCCTTGGACAGGGGCACACCGGGGAGCTGTTTTTT. Amino acids: CASSLGQGHTGELFF.

This sequence joins TRBV10-1 and TRBJ2-7, with D hard to call. The V end was cut by 0 bases, the J end by 6 bases, with 15 bases between. Germline V gives CDR1 WNHNN, CDR2 SYGVQD (reference sequence). There are 15 residues in the CDR3. The CDR3 coding sequence is TGCGCCAGCAGTGAGTCGCTACTTGACCTAGGCGAGCAGTACTTC. As protein: CASSESLLDLGEQYF.

V usage is TRBV5-4 and J usage is TRBJ2-3; 11 bases fit TRBD2. V trimming: 2 bases; J trimming: 1 base; junction bases outside the gene matches: 6. The CDR3 is made up of 17 amino acids. Per the germline V gene, CDR1 is SGHNT and CDR2 is YYREEE (reference sequence). CDR3 DNA sequence: TGTGCCAGCAGCTTAGGGGGACTAGCGGTAGGCACAGATACGCAGTATTTT. As protein: CASSLGGLAVGTDTQYF.

The chain links TRBV5-1 to TRBJ1-4; 8 bases align to TRBD1. Germline V gives CDR1 SGHRS, CDR2 YFSETQ. V gave up 2 bases and J gave up 7 bases; unmatched junction bases: 4. The length of the CDR3 is 14 residues. CDR3 protein: CASSFGQGGEKLFF. In DNA, the CDR3 is TGCGCCAGCAGCTTCGGACAGGGAGGTGAAAAACTGTTTTTT. Variable domain in full (rest from reference TRBV5-1 and TRBJ1-4): KAGVTQTPRYLIKTRGQQVTLSCSPISGHRSVSWYQQTPGQGLQFLFEYFSETQRNKGNFPGRFSGRQFSNSRSEMNVSTLELGDSALYLCASSFGQGGEKLFFGSGTQLSVL.

The chain uses TRBV9 and TRBJ2-3, with 7 bases that match TRBD1. The CDR3 sequence is 14 residues long. Germline V gene lookup returns CDR1 SGDLS and CDR2 YYNGEE. The junction had 4 bases not matched to a gene; V was cut back by 3 bases and J by 3 bases. The DNA for the CDR3 is TGTGCCAGCAGCGCTAAGGGGGCGACAGATACGCAGTATTTT. Amino acid sequence: CASSAKGATDTQYF. The full variable domain, rest sourced from reference TRBV9 and TRBJ2-3, is DSGVTQTPKHLITATGQRVTLRCSPRSGDLSVYWYQQSLDQGLQFLIQYYNGEERAKGNILERFSAQQFPDLHSELNLSSLELGDSALYFCASSAKGATDTQYFGPGTRLTVL.

This sequence joins TRBV10-2 and TRBJ2-7; TRBD2 matches 12 bases. The CDR3 contains 15 residues. V dropped 2 bases and J dropped 7; count of bases not matched to a gene: 6. The germline CDR1 and CDR2 sequences are WSHSY and SAAADI. The chain's CDR3 is CASSEGTSGGYEQYF. CDR3 DNA sequence: TGCGCCAGCAGTGAGGGTACTAGCGGGGGGTATGAGCAGTACTTC.

The V and J genes are TRBV7-2 and TRBJ1-2; D gene ambiguous. The CDR3 runs 14 residues. Trimming stripped 4 bases from V and 1 base from J, with 10 bases between. Germline V gene sequence: CDR1 SGHTA, CDR2 FQGNSA. This chain's CDR3 is CASSSETFNYGYTF. CDR3 sequence (DNA): TGTGCCAGCAGCTCCGAGACTTTTAACTATGGCTACACCTTC.

V usage is TRBV14 and J usage is TRBJ2-7; D is tentatively TRBD1 or TRBD2 (5 bases each). This CDR3 is 16 amino acids long. CDR1 SGHDN and CDR2 FVKESK come from the germline V gene. V gave up 4 bases and J gave up 0 bases, with 16 bases separating them. CDR3: CASSRTGTAVSYEQYF. For the CDR3, the DNA is TGTGCCAGCAGCCGGACGGGGACGGCCGTCTCCTACGAGCAGTACTTC.

The V call is TRBV29-1, the J call TRBJ2-5; possibly TRBD2 for D (6 bases). The V end was cut by 2 bases, the J end by 4 bases, with 11 bases between. CDR3 length equals 13 residues. Germline loops: CDR1 SQVTM, CDR2 ANQGSEA. CDR3: CSVEQGGLETQYF. Here the CDR3 DNA reads TGCAGCGTTGAACAGGGAGGCTTAGAGACCCAGTACTTC.

V usage is TRBV19 and J usage is TRBJ2-2; D perhaps matches TRBD2 (6 bases). This CDR3 has 15 amino acids. The V end was cut by 7 bases, the J end by 5 bases, with 17 bases between. The germline gives CDR1 LNHDA, CDR2 SQIVND (reference sequence). The CDR3 sequence: CASNGGRGRTGELFF. The DNA for the CDR3 is TGTGCCAGTAATGGAGGACGGGGGAGGACCGGGGAGCTGTTTTTT.

This rearrangement joins TRBV7-2 to TRBJ1-2; TRBD1 is a possible D gene (6 bases). The CDR3 sequence is 15 residues long. CDR1 is SGHTA, CDR2 FQGNSA, per germline. Trimming removed 1 base at V and 4 bases at J, with 13 bases between. The CDR3 nucleotides are TGTGCCAGCAGCTTAGTTAGCAGGGGAGGCTATGGCTACACCTTC. Its translation is CASSLVSRGGYGYTF.

The chain is built from TRBV4-3 and TRBJ1-1; a weak D match, TRBD1 (6 bases). The CDR3 consists of 16 residues. Looked up from germline, CDR1 is LGHNA and CDR2 is YSLEER. V shed 2 bases and J shed 1 base, with 14 bases lying between them. The CDR3 is CASSQSLGGGNTEAFF. In nucleotides, the CDR3 is TGCGCCAGCAGCCAATCCCTAGGGGGAGGGAACACTGAAGCTTTCTTT.

The genes are TRBV7-2 and TRBJ1-1, with unresolved D. V lost 6 bases, J lost 10 bases, and 18 bases lay in between. CDR1 and CDR2 from the germline V gene are SGHTA and FQGNSA. This CDR3 contains 13 residues. CDR3: CASRTSTSAGAFF. Written as DNA, the CDR3 is TGTGCCAGCAGGACATCGACCAGCGCAGGAGCTTTCTTT.

The rearrangement uses TRBV7-3 and TRBJ1-4; D may be TRBD1 (5 bases). Germline-derived CDR1 and CDR2 are SGHTA and FQGTGA. V was cut by 0 bases and J by 4 bases, with 12 bases left in between. The length of the CDR3 is 16 residues. The CDR3 here is CASSLTLGRVNEKLFF. In DNA form, the CDR3 reads TGTGCCAGCAGCTTAACTCTTGGCAGGGTTAATGAAAAACTGTTTTTT.